These T cell receptor beta chains were read from a single sample in a study of T cells in tumors after PD-1 blockade. This table comes from immunoSEQ multiplex PCR, and its TCRdb copy is limited to in-frame clones, with some not included. Among about 59,000 clones listed, around 80% were seen once. This specimen consisted of PBMCs, obtained before anti-PD-1 treatment. These TCRs come from a human donor with basal cell carcinoma. Both conserved end residues are part of each CDR3. Fields, in order: CDR3 DNA, CDR3 protein, clone size, V gene, D gene, J gene. A D gene is named only where the DNA matches it firmly. Clone sizes are given selectively: once, few, many, or a class where the clone is expanded.

TGTGCCAGCAGCTGGAGGGACAACCAACCGGAGACCCAGTACTTC	CASSWRDNQPETQYF	.	TRBV7-6	.	TRBJ2-5
TGTGCCAGCAGCTCGGGACTAGCGGGGGCCCGCACAGATACGCAGTATTTT	CASSSGLAGARTDTQYF	.	TRBV7-9	TRBD2	TRBJ2-3
TGTGCCCTCAGGGGCCTTTTCCGGGACAGGGTAAACGAGCAGTACTTC	CALRGLFRDRVNEQYF	.	TRBV24-1	TRBD1	TRBJ2-7
TGTGCCAGCAGTTTGGGACAGGGGAACCAGCCCCAGCATTTT	CASSLGQGNQPQHF	.	TRBV27	TRBD1	TRBJ1-5
TGTGCCACCCGTGACACCCCTCAGCACAATGAGCAGTTCTTC	CATRDTPQHNEQFF	.	TRBV19	.	TRBJ2-1
TGTGCCAGCAGTTACGGTCTACGGGGTGGACAGCCCCAGCATTTT	CASSYGLRGGQPQHF	.	TRBV6-2/TRBV6-3	.	TRBJ1-5
TGTGCCAGCACGACCTCAATAGGGGGCAGGCGTTCACCCCTCCACTTT	CASTTSIGGRRSPLHF	once	TRBV27	TRBD1	TRBJ1-6
TGTGCCAGCAGCCGGGAGCGGGGGGGCCTACGGGGAACGCAGTATTTT	CASSRERGGLRGTQYF	.	TRBV5-8	TRBD2	TRBJ2-3
TGTGCCAGCAGCCGAGCCGCGGGACGGATTAATTCACCCCTCCACTTT	CASSRAAGRINSPLHF	.	TRBV7-9	.	TRBJ1-6
TGTGCCAGCAGCCAAGAGCCCCACTCGCGGGGGGTGGGTTTATACGAGCAGTACTTC	CASSQEPHSRGVGLYEQYF	.	TRBV3-1/TRBV3-2	TRBD2	TRBJ2-7
TGTGCCACCAGCACAGGGGTTGATAATTCACCCCTCCACTTT	CATSTGVDNSPLHF	.	TRBV15	.	TRBJ1-6
TGTGCCAGCAGCCAAGATCCCAGCGGGGGGAGGGAGCAGTACTTC	CASSQDPSGGREQYF	.	TRBV4-2	TRBD2	TRBJ2-7
TGTGCCTGGATACGTGGGACTAGCGGCACAGATACGCAGTATTTT	CAWIRGTSGTDTQYF	.	TRBV30	TRBD2	TRBJ2-3
TGTGCCAGCAGCCCCAGGACAGGGAATTCACCCCTCCACTTT	CASSPRTGNSPLHF	few	TRBV3-1/TRBV3-2	TRBD1	TRBJ1-6
TGTGCCAGCAGTTTAGGGGGACTAGCGGCGCAGTATTTT	CASSLGGLAAQYF	.	TRBV12-3/TRBV12-4	TRBD2	TRBJ2-3
TGTGCCAGCAGTTTCCAGAGTCTCCACGAGCAGTACTTC	CASSFQSLHEQYF	.	TRBV27	.	TRBJ2-7
TGTGCCAGCAGCAAAAAAAAAGGGACAGGGGTATGGGAGACCCAGTACTTC	CASSKKKGTGVWETQYF	.	TRBV21-1	.	TRBJ2-5
TGTGCCAGCAGCCAAAGAGGGGCAGAGACCCAGTACTTC	CASSQRGAETQYF	few	TRBV12-3/TRBV12-4	.	TRBJ2-5
TGCGCCAGCAGCCCCAAACCGGGAGCCCTTCAAAACACCGGGGAGCTGTTTTTT	CASSPKPGALQNTGELFF	once	TRBV5-1	.	TRBJ2-2
TGTGCCAGCAGCGGCAGGGGTCTGAACACTGAAGCTTTCTTT	CASSGRGLNTEAFF	.	TRBV2	.	TRBJ1-1
TGTGCCAGCAGTGAAGACAGGACAGGGGTGAAACTGTTTTTT	CASSEDRTGVKLFF	.	TRBV2	TRBD1	TRBJ1-4
TGTGCCAGCAGGTTGGGGGCTGCAACTAATGAAAAACTGTTTTTT	CASRLGAATNEKLFF	.	TRBV27	.	TRBJ1-4
TGTGCCAGCAGCCCGGCGAGCGGGGCCAACATATGGGAGCAGTACTTC	CASSPASGANIWEQYF	.	TRBV11-3	TRBD2	TRBJ2-5